This is a list of T cell receptor beta chains from one sample in a study of blood T cells in healthy people across ages. TCRdb independently ran MiXCR on the 5' RACE reads; one entry per CDR3 protein. The repertoire holds 800,000 to 950,000 distinct CDR3 sequences, with 35% to 40% as singletons. Input material: blood. These receptors all stem from a man between 18 and 29 years old in good health. The CDR3 runs from the conserved cysteine through the conserved F or W. The D gene is left open where the match is weak. A clone size is listed for some rows: how often the clone was seen (once, few, many), or a class if it is expanded.

CDR3aa | CDR3nt | d_gene | abundance | j_gene | v_gene
CASSLVPGSNTGELFF | TGTGCCAGCAGTTTAGTCCCAGGATCGAACACCGGGGAGCTGTTTTTT | NA | NA | TRBJ2-2 | TRBV12-3/TRBV12-4
CASSLGRGVNTEAFF | TGTGCCAGCAGTTTGGGTCGGGGGGTGAACACTGAAGCTTTCTTT | NA | many | TRBJ1-1 | TRBV12-3/TRBV12-4
CASSLAGSQCFSETQYF | TGTGCCAGCAGCTTAGCCGGGAGCCAGTGCTTTTCAGAGACCCAGTACTTC | NA | NA | TRBJ2-5 | TRBV7-9
CASSWSGGVGTQYF | TGTGCCAGCAGTTGGTCAGGGGGCGTCGGGACCCAGTACTTC | TRBD1 | few | TRBJ2-5 | TRBV27
CSVRGQGTDTQYF | TGCAGCGTTCGGGGACAGGGGACAGATACGCAGTATTTT | TRBD1 | many | TRBJ2-3 | TRBV29-1
CASSAGRGATEAFF | TGTGCCAGCAGCGCGGGACGGGGGGCCACTGAAGCTTTCTTT | NA | NA | TRBJ1-1 | TRBV9
CASDSVSSYNEQFF | TGTGCCAGCGACTCAGTCAGCTCCTACAATGAGCAGTTCTTC | NA | many | TRBJ2-1 | TRBV5-5
CSARGGGTDTQYF | TGCAGTGCTAGAGGGGGAGGGACAGATACGCAGTATTTT | TRBD2 | NA | TRBJ2-3 | TRBV20-1
CASSPGLPTSAVLEQFF | TGTGCCAGCAGCCCGGGACTCCCCACCTCCGCCGTTCTTGAGCAGTTCTTC | NA | NA | TRBJ2-1 | TRBV27
CSAADSNYEQYF | TGCAGTGCAGCCGACAGTAACTACGAGCAGTACTTC | NA | once | TRBJ2-7 | TRBV20-1
CAISATENYGYTF | TGTGCCATCAGTGCGACTGAGAACTATGGCTACACCTTC | NA | NA | TRBJ1-2 | TRBV10-3
CASSSTGDGNEKLFF | TGCGCCAGCAGCTCAACAGGGGATGGTAATGAAAAACTGTTTTTT | TRBD1 | NA | TRBJ1-4 | TRBV5-1
CASSHLGTETQYF | TGCGCCAGCAGCCATCTCGGGACAGAAACGCAGTATTTT | TRBD1 | NA | TRBJ2-3 | TRBV5-1
CASSWGSDGGTNEKLFF | TGTGCCAGCAGTTGGGGAAGTGACGGGGGAACTAATGAAAAACTGTTTTTT | NA | NA | TRBJ1-4 | TRBV12-3/TRBV12-4
CASSSSGGTDTQYF | TGTGCCAGCAGCTCTAGCGGGGGCACAGATACGCAGTATTTT | TRBD2 | many | TRBJ2-3 | TRBV7-3
CASSYGRGRTGELFF | TGTGCCAGCAGTTACGGCAGGGGGCGCACCGGGGAGCTGTTTTTT | TRBD1 | NA | TRBJ2-2 | TRBV6-2/TRBV6-3
CSVKRPLNTEAFF | TGCAGCGTTAAGCGACCCCTGAACACTGAAGCTTTCTTT | NA | NA | TRBJ1-1 | TRBV29-1
CGARPASGGDTEAFF | TGCGGTGCTAGACCGGCCTCCGGAGGGGACACTGAAGCTTTCTTT | NA | NA | TRBJ1-1 | TRBV20-1
CASGQDRDQPQHF | TGTGCCTCTGGACAAGACCGGGATCAGCCCCAGCATTTT | NA | NA | TRBJ1-5 | TRBV2
CASSSPDGYTF | TGTGCCAGCAGTTCCCCCGATGGCTACACCTTC | NA | many | TRBJ1-2 | TRBV6-5
CSAPLRGVETQYF | TGCAGTGCTCCCTTGAGGGGGGTAGAGACCCAGTACTTC | NA | NA | TRBJ2-5 | TRBV20-1
CASRASETGYTGELFF | TGTGCCAGCAGAGCTTCCGAGACAGGCTACACCGGGGAGCTGTTTTTT | NA | NA | TRBJ2-2 | TRBV7-2
CASSPWDSSYNEQFF | TGTGCCAGCTCACCATGGGACAGCTCCTACAATGAGCAGTTCTTC | TRBD1 | many | TRBJ2-1 | TRBV18
CASSNLGGFPGTNIQYF | TGTGCCAGCAGCAATCTGGGGGGCTTCCCAGGGACCAACATTCAGTACTTC | NA | many | TRBJ2-4 | TRBV27
CAISEPGTSGTGSRIYNEQFF | TGTGCCATCAGTGAACCCGGGACTAGCGGGACCGGGAGCCGAATCTACAATGAGCAGTTCTTC | TRBD2 | NA | TRBJ2-1 | TRBV10-3
CASSSISGQQPQHF | TGTGCCAGCAGCTCTATTTCTGGACAGCAGCCCCAGCATTTT | NA | NA | TRBJ1-5 | TRBV7-2
CANSQDPRGASGGVPDTQYF | TGCGCCAACAGCCAAGATCCTAGGGGGGCTAGCGGGGGGGTGCCAGATACGCAGTATTTT | TRBD2 | NA | TRBJ2-3 | TRBV4-1
CSARDWGGVADTQYF | TGCAGTGCTAGAGACTGGGGTGGTGTCGCAGATACGCAGTATTTT | NA | few | TRBJ2-3 | TRBV20-1
CASSYSGTGTAEAFF | TGTGCCAGCAGTTACTCTGGGACAGGGACCGCAGAAGCTTTCTTT | TRBD1 | NA | TRBJ1-1 | TRBV6-6
CASSPGTSSGSEQFF | TGCGCCAGCAGCCCCGGGACTAGCTCCGGGAGTGAGCAGTTCTTC | TRBD2 | NA | TRBJ2-1 | TRBV5-1
CASTLSPQSADTQYF | TGTGCCAGCACCCTAAGTCCTCAGAGTGCAGATACGCAGTATTTT | NA | few | TRBJ2-3 | TRBV9
CASSLVSSDNEQFF | TGCGCCAGCAGCTTAGTCTCATCCGACAATGAGCAGTTCTTC | NA | many | TRBJ2-1 | TRBV5-1
CSAGRENQPQHF | TGCAGTGCTGGCAGGGAAAATCAGCCCCAGCATTTT | NA | few | TRBJ1-5 | TRBV20-1
CASRGTTEQFF | TGTGCCAGCAGAGGGACTACTGAGCAGTTCTTC | TRBD2 | NA | TRBJ2-1 | TRBV27
CASSLYSMNSPLHF | TGTGCCAGCAGTTTATACAGTATGAATTCACCCCTCCACTTT | NA | NA | TRBJ1-6 | TRBV12-3/TRBV12-4
CASSFLTRNDNSPLHF | TGTGCCAGCAGTTTCCTGACACGCAACGATAATTCACCCCTCCACTTT | NA | few | TRBJ1-6 | TRBV27
CSVDSGEGGDRPFF | TGCAGCGTTGACTCAGGGGAAGGGGGGGACAGGCCGTTCTTC | NA | few | TRBJ2-1 | TRBV29-1
CASSGESTDTQYF | TGCGCCAGCAGCGGGGAGAGCACAGATACGCAGTATTTT | NA | many | TRBJ2-3 | TRBV5-1
CASSQGTGWDTEAFF | TGCGCCAGCAGCCAAGGGACAGGGTGGGACACTGAAGCTTTCTTT | TRBD1 | NA | TRBJ1-1 | TRBV4-1
CSAKTGGSGGFSYEQYF | TGCAGTGCCAAGACAGGGGGGAGCGGGGGGTTCTCCTACGAGCAGTACTTC | NA | NA | TRBJ2-7 | TRBV20-1
CASSLGRDPYEQYF | TGTGCCAGCAGCTTAGGCAGGGATCCCTACGAGCAGTACTTC | NA | few | TRBJ2-7 | TRBV13
CASSSRERGWGTDTQYF | TGTGCCAGCAGTTCCCGGGAGAGGGGCTGGGGCACAGATACGCAGTATTTT | NA | NA | TRBJ2-3 | TRBV6-6
CAIRGDSGGWYEQFF | TGTGCCATCAGGGGGGACAGCGGGGGGTGGTATGAGCAGTTCTTC | TRBD2 | NA | TRBJ2-1 | TRBV10-3
CASSLGIGWNQPQHF | TGTGCCAGCAGTTTAGGTATTGGGTGGAATCAGCCCCAGCATTTT | NA | few | TRBJ1-5 | TRBV12-3/TRBV12-4
CASSSTAFEGEQFF | TGCGCCAGCAGCTCCACGGCTTTCGAGGGTGAGCAGTTCTTC | NA | NA | TRBJ2-1 | TRBV5-1
CASKAAGPRYEQYF | TGTGCCAGCAAAGCGGCGGGACCGAGGTACGAGCAGTACTTC | NA | NA | TRBJ2-7 | TRBV6-5
CASSPDRPYLETQYF | TGTGCCAGCAGCCCGGACAGGCCGTACCTAGAGACCCAGTACTTC | TRBD1 | few | TRBJ2-5 | TRBV11-1
CSVRLAYSNTGELFF | TGCAGCGTTCGACTAGCATACTCGAACACCGGGGAGCTGTTTTTT | TRBD2 | few | TRBJ2-2 | TRBV29-1
CATGLTGDDYGYTF | TGTGCCACCGGATTGACAGGGGATGACTATGGCTACACCTTC | TRBD1 | NA | TRBJ1-2 | TRBV2
CASSDTEGREKLFF | TGTGCCAGCAGCGATACAGAGGGCCGTGAAAAACTGTTTTTT | NA | NA | TRBJ1-4 | TRBV6-5
CASSLAAKSSYNEQFF | TGCGCCAGCAGCTTGGCCGCGAAGAGCTCCTACAATGAGCAGTTCTTC | NA | NA | TRBJ2-1 | TRBV5-1
CASSRGQGENYGYTF | TGTGCCAGCAGCCGCGGACAGGGGGAAAACTATGGCTACACCTTC | TRBD1 | NA | TRBJ1-2 | TRBV3-1
CASSYSRRRDEQFF | TGTGCCAGCAGTTACTCCCGACGGAGGGATGAGCAGTTCTTC | NA | few | TRBJ2-1 | TRBV6-5
CASSLVRQSSYNEQFF | TGCGCCAGCAGCTTGGTTAGGCAGAGCTCCTACAATGAGCAGTTCTTC | NA | few | TRBJ2-1 | TRBV5-1